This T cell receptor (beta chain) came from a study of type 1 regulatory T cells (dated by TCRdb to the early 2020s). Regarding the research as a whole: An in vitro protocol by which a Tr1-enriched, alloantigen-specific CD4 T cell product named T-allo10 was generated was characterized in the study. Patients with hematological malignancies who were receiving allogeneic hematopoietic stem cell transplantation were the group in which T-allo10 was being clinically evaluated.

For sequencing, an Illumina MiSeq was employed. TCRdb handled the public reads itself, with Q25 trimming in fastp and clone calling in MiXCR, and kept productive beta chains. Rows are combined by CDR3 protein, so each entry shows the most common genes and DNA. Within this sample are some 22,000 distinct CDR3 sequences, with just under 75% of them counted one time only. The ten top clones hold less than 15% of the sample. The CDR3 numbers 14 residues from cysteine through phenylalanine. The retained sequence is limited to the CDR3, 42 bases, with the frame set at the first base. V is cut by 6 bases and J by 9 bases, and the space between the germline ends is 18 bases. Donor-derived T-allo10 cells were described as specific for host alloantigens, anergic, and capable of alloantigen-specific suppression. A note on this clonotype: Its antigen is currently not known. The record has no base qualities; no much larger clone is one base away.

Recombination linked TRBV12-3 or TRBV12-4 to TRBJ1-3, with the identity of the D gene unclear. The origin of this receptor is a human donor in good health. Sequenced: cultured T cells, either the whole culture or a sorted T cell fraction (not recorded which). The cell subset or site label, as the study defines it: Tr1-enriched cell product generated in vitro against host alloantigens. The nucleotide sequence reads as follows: TGTGCCAGCAGAAATAATCCTGCGCAGATCACCATATATTTT. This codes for CASRNNPAQITIYF.